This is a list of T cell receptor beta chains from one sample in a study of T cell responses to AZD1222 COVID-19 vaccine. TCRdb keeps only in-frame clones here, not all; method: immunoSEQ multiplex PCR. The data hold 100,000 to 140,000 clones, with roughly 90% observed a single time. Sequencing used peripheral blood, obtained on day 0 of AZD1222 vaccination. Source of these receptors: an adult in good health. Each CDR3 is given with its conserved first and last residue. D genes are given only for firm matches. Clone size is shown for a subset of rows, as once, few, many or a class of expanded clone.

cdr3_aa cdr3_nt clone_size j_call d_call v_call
CASKLEGGAEAFF TGTGCCAGCAAACTCGAGGGCGGAGCTGAAGCTTTCTTT - TRBJ1-1 - TRBV6-5
CASSLGLADKTQYF TGTGCCAGCTCACTTGGACTAGCGGATAAAACCCAGTACTTC - TRBJ2-5 TRBD2 TRBV18
CASKSADSFGYTF TGTGCCAGCAAAAGCGCGGACAGCTTCGGCTACACCTTC - TRBJ1-2 - TRBV28
CASSGTVFYGYTF TGTGCCAGCAGTGGGACGGTTTTCTATGGCTACACCTTC - TRBJ1-2 - TRBV25-1
CASSLDLNTEAFF TGTGCCAGCAGCTTGGACCTGAACACTGAAGCTTTCTTT - TRBJ1-1 - TRBV7-2
CASSPNPSGASYEQYF TGTGCCAGCAGCCCTAATCCTAGCGGGGCCTCCTACGAGCAGTACTTC - TRBJ2-7 TRBD2 TRBV6-2/TRBV6-3
CASSLARDRGPYEQYF TGTGCCAGCAGCTTGGCCCGGGACAGGGGGCCCTACGAGCAGTACTTC - TRBJ2-7 TRBD1 TRBV5-5
CASNTRTGSVLAGGTDTQYF TGTGCCAGCAACACCCGGACAGGGAGCGTACTAGCCGGGGGCACAGATACGCAGTATTTT once TRBJ2-3 TRBD1 TRBV28
CASSFRDSRGNTIYF TGTGCCAGCAGCTTCAGGGACAGCCGAGGAAACACCATATATTTT - TRBJ1-3 TRBD1 TRBV7-6
CASGWGSYGYTF TGTGCTAGTGGGTGGGGCAGCTATGGCTACACCTTC once TRBJ1-2 - TRBV12-5
CASSQQQGHYGYTF TGTGCCAGCAGCCAACAACAGGGGCACTATGGCTACACCTTC once TRBJ1-2 TRBD1 TRBV7-9
CASSRPRGAMDEQFF TGTGCCAGCAGTCGCCCCCGGGGAGCAATGGATGAGCAGTTCTTC - TRBJ2-1 - TRBV28
CASSGHNTGELFF TGTGCCAGCAGTGGACACAACACCGGGGAGCTGTTTTTT - TRBJ2-2 - TRBV25-1
CASSQGLAGGIGELFF TGCGCCAGCAGCCAAGGACTAGCGGGAGGGATCGGGGAGCTGTTTTTT - TRBJ2-2 TRBD2 TRBV4-3
CASSMDTGRGTEAFF TGTGCCAGTAGTATGGATACAGGACGGGGGACTGAAGCTTTCTTT - TRBJ1-1 - TRBV19
CASSLLDTDTQYF TGTGCCAGCAGCTTACTGGACACAGATACGCAGTATTTT - TRBJ2-3 - TRBV11-3
CASSDLYNSPLHF TGTGCCAGCAGTGACTTGTATAATTCACCCCTCCACTTT - TRBJ1-6 - TRBV25-1
CASFKGQGGITGELFF TGTGCCAGCTTTAAGGGACAGGGGGGTATCACCGGGGAGCTGTTTTTT - TRBJ2-2 TRBD1 TRBV11-2
CASSVDVGLAGQEQFF TGTGCCAGCAGCGTAGATGTAGGTCTAGCGGGACAGGAGCAGTTCTTC - TRBJ2-1 TRBD2 TRBV9